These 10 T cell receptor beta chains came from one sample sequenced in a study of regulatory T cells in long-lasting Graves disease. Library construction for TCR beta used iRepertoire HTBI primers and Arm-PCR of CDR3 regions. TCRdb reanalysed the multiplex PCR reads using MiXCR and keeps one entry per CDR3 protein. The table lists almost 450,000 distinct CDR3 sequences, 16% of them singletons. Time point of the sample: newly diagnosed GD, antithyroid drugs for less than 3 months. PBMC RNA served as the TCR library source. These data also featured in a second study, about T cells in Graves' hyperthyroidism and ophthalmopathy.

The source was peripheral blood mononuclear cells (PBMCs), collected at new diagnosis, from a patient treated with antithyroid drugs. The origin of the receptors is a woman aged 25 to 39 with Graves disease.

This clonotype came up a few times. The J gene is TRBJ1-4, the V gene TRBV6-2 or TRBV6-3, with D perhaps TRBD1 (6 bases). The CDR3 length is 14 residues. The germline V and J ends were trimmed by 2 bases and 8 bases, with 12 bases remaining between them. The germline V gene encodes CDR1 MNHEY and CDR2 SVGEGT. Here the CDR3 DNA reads TGTGCCAGCAGTTACAAGGGACACGGGGAAAAACTGTTTTTT. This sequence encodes CASSYKGHGEKLFF.

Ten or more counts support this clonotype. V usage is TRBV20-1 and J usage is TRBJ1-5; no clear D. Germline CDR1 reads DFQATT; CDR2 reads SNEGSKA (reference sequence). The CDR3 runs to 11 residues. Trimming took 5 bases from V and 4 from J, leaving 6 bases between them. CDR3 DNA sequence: TGCAGTGCTCTTAAGAATCAGCCCCAGCATTTT. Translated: CSALKNQPQHF.

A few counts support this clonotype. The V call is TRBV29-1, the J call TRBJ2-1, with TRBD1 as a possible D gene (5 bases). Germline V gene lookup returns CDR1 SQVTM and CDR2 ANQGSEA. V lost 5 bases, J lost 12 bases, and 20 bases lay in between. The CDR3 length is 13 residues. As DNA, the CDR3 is TGCAGCGTTCCTCTAGGGCAGGGCTTGGGGCAGTTCTTC. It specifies CSVPLGQGLGQFF.

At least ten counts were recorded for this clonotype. The CDR3 DNA is TGTGCCAGCGTCGAGGGGCAGGGATTAAAGAATGAGCAGTTCTTC. This encodes CASVEGQGLKNEQFF. J is TRBJ2-1 and V is TRBV7-3, with D possibly being TRBD1 or TRBD2 (5 bases each). With 8 bases removed from V and 7 bases from J, the gap between germline ends came to 21 bases. This CDR3 comprises 15 residues. Germline V CDR1 and CDR2: SGHTA, FQGTGA.

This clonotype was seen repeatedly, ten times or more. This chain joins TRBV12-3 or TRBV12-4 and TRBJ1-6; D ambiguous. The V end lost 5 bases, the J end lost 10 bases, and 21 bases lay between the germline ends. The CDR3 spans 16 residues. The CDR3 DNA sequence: TGTGCCAGCAGTGTCCAGGTACCTTCGACTGGCTCACCCCTCCACTTT. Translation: CASSVQVPSTGSPLHF.

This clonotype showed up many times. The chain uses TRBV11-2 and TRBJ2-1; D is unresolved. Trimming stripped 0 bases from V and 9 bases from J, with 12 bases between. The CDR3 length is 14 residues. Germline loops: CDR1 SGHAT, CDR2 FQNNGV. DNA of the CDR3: TGTGCCAGCAGCTTAGATCTGGCAAGTGGTGAGCAGTTCTTC. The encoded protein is CASSLDLASGEQFF.

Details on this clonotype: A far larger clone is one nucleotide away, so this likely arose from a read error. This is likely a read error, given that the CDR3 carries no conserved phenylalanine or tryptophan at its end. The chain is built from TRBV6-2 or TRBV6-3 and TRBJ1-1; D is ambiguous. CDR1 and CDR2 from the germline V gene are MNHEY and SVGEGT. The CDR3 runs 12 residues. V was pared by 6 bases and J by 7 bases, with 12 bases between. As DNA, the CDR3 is TGTGCCAGCAGAAAAGACAAGTTTGAAGCTTTCCTT. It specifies CASRKDKFEAFL.

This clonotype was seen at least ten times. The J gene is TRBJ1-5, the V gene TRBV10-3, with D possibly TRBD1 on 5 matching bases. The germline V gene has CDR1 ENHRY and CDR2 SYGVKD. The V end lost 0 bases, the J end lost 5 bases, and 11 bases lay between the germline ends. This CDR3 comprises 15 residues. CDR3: CAISESRGNYQPQHF. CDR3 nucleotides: TGTGCCATCAGTGAGTCGAGGGGCAACTATCAGCCCCAGCATTTT.

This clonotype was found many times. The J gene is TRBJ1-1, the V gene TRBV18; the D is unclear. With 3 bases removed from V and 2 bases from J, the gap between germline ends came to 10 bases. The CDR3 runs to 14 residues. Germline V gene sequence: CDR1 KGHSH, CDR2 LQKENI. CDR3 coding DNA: TGTGCCAGCTCACCGCTCCCGGGAAACACTGAAGCTTTCTTT. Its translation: CASSPLPGNTEAFF.

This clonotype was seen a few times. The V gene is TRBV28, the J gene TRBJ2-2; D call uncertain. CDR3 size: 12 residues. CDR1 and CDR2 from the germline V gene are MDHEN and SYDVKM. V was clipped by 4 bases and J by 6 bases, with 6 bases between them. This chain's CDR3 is CASSSVPGELFF. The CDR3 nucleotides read TGTGCCAGCAGTTCTGTGCCCGGGGAGCTGTTTTTT.